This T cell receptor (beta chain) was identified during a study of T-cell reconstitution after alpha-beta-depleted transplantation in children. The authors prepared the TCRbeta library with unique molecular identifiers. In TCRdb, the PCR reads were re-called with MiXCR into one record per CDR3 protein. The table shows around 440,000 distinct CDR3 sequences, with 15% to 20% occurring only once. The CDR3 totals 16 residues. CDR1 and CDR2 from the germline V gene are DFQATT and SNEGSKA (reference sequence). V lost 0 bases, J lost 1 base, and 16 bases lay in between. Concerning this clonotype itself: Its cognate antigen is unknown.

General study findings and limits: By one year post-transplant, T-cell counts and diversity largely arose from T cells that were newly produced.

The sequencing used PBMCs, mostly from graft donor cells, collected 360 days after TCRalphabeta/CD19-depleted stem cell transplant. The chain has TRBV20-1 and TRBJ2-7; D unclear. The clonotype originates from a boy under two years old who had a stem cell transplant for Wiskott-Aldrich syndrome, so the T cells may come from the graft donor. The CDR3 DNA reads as TGCAGTGCTAGAGAAGGAATTGGGCTTCCTTCCTACGAGCAGTACTTC. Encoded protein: CSAREGIGLPSYEQYF.